Presented here are 29 T cell receptor beta chains from one specimen sequenced in a study of blood T cells in healthy people across ages. A sample-barcoded 5' primer and a J-beta primer mix were used in a second PCR of about 6 to 11 cycles. TCRdb re-called the 5' RACE reads through MiXCR, storing one row per CDR3 protein. The sample records around 1.5 million distinct CDR3 sequences, approximately 59% being singletons. Sequenced sample: blood. The receptor source for this set is a man younger than 35 in good health.

This clonotype was observed a handful of times. J is TRBJ2-7 and V is TRBV20-1; 7 nucleotides line up with TRBD1. V trimming: 6 bases; J trimming: 6 bases; junction bases outside the gene matches: 8. Germline V CDR1 and CDR2: DFQATT, SNEGSKA (reference sequence). This CDR3 contains 12 residues. CDR3 bases: TGCAGTGCCCTGAAACAGGGGCTCGAGCAGTACTTC. Protein sequence: CSALKQGLEQYF.

The rearrangement links TRBV5-1 to TRBJ2-7; D uncertain. The end of the DNA is better explained by TRBJ2-1, so the J call may be wrong. The CDR3 contains 15 residues. Germline V gene data show CDR1 as SGHRS and CDR2 as YFSETQ. The CDR3 region is CASSFRYDNRKEQFF. The CDR3 DNA sequence: TGCGCCAGCAGCTTCAGGTACGACAACAGAAAGGAGCAGTTCTTC.

This clonotype was observed a single time. V gene TRBV9 combines with J gene TRBJ2-3, with a weak D call TRBD2 (5 bases). Germline CDR1 SGDLS, CDR2 YYNGEE. CDR3 length: 14 residues. Trimming cost V 6 bases and J 0 bases, with 11 bases left between them. CDR3 sequence: CASTGLSSTDTQYF. The CDR3 DNA reads as TGTGCCAGCACCGGACTCTCTAGCACAGATACGCAGTATTTT.

This chain joins TRBV6-1 and TRBJ1-4; no firm D call. Trimming pared 6 bases from V and 3 bases from J, leaving 17 bases between. Germline V lookup: CDR1 MNHNS, CDR2 SASEGT. The CDR3 totals 16 residues. The CDR3, as DNA: TGTGCCAGCAGGCACGCCTGGAGGGAGGCTAATGAAAAACTGTTTTTT. It translates to CASRHAWREANEKLFF.

The chain carries TRBV12-3 or TRBV12-4 and TRBJ2-1, with D possibly being TRBD1 (6 bases). V was clipped by 5 bases and J by 2 bases, with 13 bases between them. The CDR3 has 15 amino acids. This chain's CDR3 is CASSRTDLTYNEQFF. The DNA for the CDR3 is TGTGCCAGCAGTCGGACAGACCTCACCTACAATGAGCAGTTCTTC.

The chain has TRBV4-1 and TRBJ2-1; TRBD2 agrees at 11 bases. The J segment lost 8 bases and the V segment lost 8 bases, leaving 11 bases of the junction unmatched. The CDR3 extends over 15 amino acids. CDR1 is MGHRA and CDR2 is YSYEKL in the germline V gene. The CDR3 DNA is TGCGCCAGCGGTTACACTAGCGGGAGTGGGGATGAGCAGTTCTTC. Translation gives CASGYTSGSGDEQFF.

J is TRBJ2-4 and V is TRBV20-1, with D possibly matching TRBD1 (6 bases). This CDR3 contains 12 residues. Trimming took off 2 bases at V and 7 bases at J, with 9 bases between the two ends. The germline V gene has CDR1 DFQATT and CDR2 SNEGSKA (reference sequence). CDR3 in DNA: TGCAGTGCTAGAAGGCAGGGGAACATTCAGTACTTC. This codes for CSARRQGNIQYF.

The CDR3 sequence is CAWRGQTFYGEAFF. The CDR3 DNA reads as TGTGCCTGGAGGGGACAGACCTTTTATGGGGAAGCTTTCTTT. The chain recombines TRBV30 with TRBJ1-1; 7 bases are shared with TRBD1. CDR3 size: 14 residues. Germline-derived CDR1 and CDR2 are GTSNPN and SVGIG (reference sequence). The ends lost 3 bases at V and 8 bases at J; junction bases unmatched: 12.

This clonotype has just a few counts. The chain couples TRBV7-9 to TRBJ2-5, with 8 bases identical to TRBD1. Trimming cost V 5 bases and J 3 bases; bases outside gene matches: 11. Germline CDR1 is SEHNR and CDR2 is FQNEAQ (reference sequence). This CDR3 comprises 16 residues. The DNA of the CDR3 is TGTGCCAGCAGCGAAGGGACAGGTCAGGCAAAAGAGACCCAGTACTTC. It is translated as CASSEGTGQAKETQYF.

The chain has TRBV28 and TRBJ2-5, with 8 positions matching TRBD2. Germline V gene data show CDR1 as MDHEN and CDR2 as SYDVKM. The length of the CDR3 is 14 residues. Unmatched junction bases numbered 5, after V lost 4 bases and J lost 4 bases. In nucleotides, the CDR3 is TGTGCCAGCAGTTCCCGGGGGGGGAGAGAGACCCAGTACTTC. It is translated as CASSSRGGRETQYF.

This clonotype was counted a few times. The V gene is TRBV6-2 or TRBV6-3, the J gene TRBJ1-2; D unclear. The CDR3 is 13 amino acids. V lost 5 bases and J 7 bases, leaving 14 bases between the germline ends. CDR1 MNHEY and CDR2 SVGEGT come from the germline V gene. The DNA of the CDR3 is TGTGCCAGCAGTCCAACCCAGGTCGGTGGCTACACCTTC. Encoded protein: CASSPTQVGGYTF.

V usage is TRBV2 and J usage is TRBJ2-1; 11 bases are a match to TRBD2. The CDR3 covers 14 residues. After removal of 11 bases from V and 6 bases from J, the junction contained 9 bases not matched to a gene. CDR1 and CDR2 (germline): SNHLY, FYNNEI. Written as DNA, the CDR3 is TGTGCCGGTTCTAGCGGGAGGTTTGGCAATGAGCAGTTCTTC. Translating it yields CAGSSGRFGNEQFF.

The chain is built from TRBV29-1 and TRBJ1-2, with a weak D call TRBD1 (6 bases). The V end was cut by 1 base, the J end by 4 bases, with 7 bases between. The CDR3 is 12 amino acids. From germline, CDR1 is SQVTM and CDR2 ANQGSEA. The CDR3 DNA is TGCAGCGTTGAAGTGACAGGCTATGGCTACACCTTC. As protein: CSVEVTGYGYTF.

This chain uses TRBV10-3 with TRBJ2-5, with 8 bases that match TRBD1. The DNA end is a closer match to TRBJ2-7, so the J assignment may be wrong. From germline, CDR1 is ENHRY and CDR2 SYGVKD. The CDR3 loop spans 13 amino acids. As DNA, the CDR3 is TGTGCCGTCGGCATGGACAGGGTCTACGAGCAGTACTTC. It is translated as CAVGMDRVYEQYF.

This clonotype has just a few counts. The V and J genes are TRBV4-2 and TRBJ1-2; D is ambiguous. With 0 bases removed from V and 4 bases from J, the gap between germline ends came to 9 bases. The CDR3 sequence is 14 residues long. The germline V gene has CDR1 LGHNA and CDR2 YNFKEQ. CDR3: CASSQDRPGYGYTF. In nucleotides, the CDR3 is TGTGCCAGCAGCCAAGATAGGCCGGGCTATGGCTACACCTTC.

The CDR3 loop reads CSVDGRAYQRQYF. For the CDR3, the DNA is TGCAGCGTTGACGGGAGGGCTTATCAGAGACAGTATTTT. This chain links TRBV29-1 with TRBJ2-3; 8 bases align to TRBD2. Looked up from germline, CDR1 is SQVTM and CDR2 is ANQGSEA. Trimming cost V 3 bases and J 12 bases; bases outside gene matches: 11. This CDR3 is 13 amino acids long.

The genes are TRBV10-3 and TRBJ2-7, with a weak D call TRBD2 (5 bases). The CDR3 is 13 amino acids. With 4 bases removed from V and 2 bases from J, the gap between germline ends came to 9 bases. From germline, CDR1 is ENHRY and CDR2 SYGVKD. CDR3 DNA: TGTGCCATCAGTGTACCTAGCACCTACGAGCAGTACTTC. Translating gives CAISVPSTYEQYF.

The gene calls are TRBV3-1 and TRBJ2-3; 7 bases agree with TRBD2. The V gene's germline CDR1 is LGHDT and CDR2 YNNKEL (reference sequence). The V and J ends lost 2 bases and 2 bases, in that order; junction bases with no gene match: 4. The CDR3 extends over 15 amino acids. The CDR3 sequence is CASSQRSGATDTQYF. The DNA of the CDR3 is TGTGCCAGCAGCCAAAGGAGCGGGGCCACAGATACGCAGTATTTT.

This clonotype came up a few times. The CDR3 loop is CASSQVEPYNEQFF. As DNA, the CDR3 is TGTGCCAGCAGCCAAGTTGAGCCGTACAATGAGCAGTTCTTC. This rearrangement joins TRBV3-1 to TRBJ2-1; unclear D gene. The germline V gene encodes CDR1 LGHDT and CDR2 YNNKEL (reference sequence). The CDR3 contains 14 residues. V dropped 1 base and J dropped 4 bases, with 8 bases sitting between them.

This rearrangement joins TRBV6-5 to TRBJ2-7; D remains unclear. This CDR3 has 14 residues. Germline values: CDR1 MNHEY, CDR2 SVGAGI. V lost 2 bases to trimming and J lost 0 bases, with 8 bases between them. In nucleotides, the CDR3 is TGTGCCAGCAGTTACACGGAAACCTCCTACGAGCAGTACTTC. It yields the protein CASSYTETSYEQYF.

This rearrangement joins TRBV24-1 to TRBJ2-3; 9 bases are a match to TRBD1. V trimming: 4 bases; J trimming: 1 base; junction bases outside the gene matches: 2. Germline CDR1 and CDR2: KGHDR and SFDVKD. The CDR3 spans 15 residues. This chain's CDR3 is CATSERDRGTDTQYF. DNA of the CDR3: TGTGCCACCAGTGAGCGGGACAGGGGCACAGATACGCAGTATTTT.

Comment on this clonotype: The germline gene is not matched at one end of the junction; a read error may be the cause. The chain employs TRBV29-1 and TRBJ2-7; 7 nucleotides line up with TRBD1. The germline gives CDR1 SQVTM, CDR2 ANQGSEA. The CDR3 is 11 amino acids. CDR3 amino acids: CGVDQGDEQYF. CDR3 in DNA: TGCGGCGTTGATCAGGGGGATGAGCAGTACTTC.

V is TRBV4-1 and J is TRBJ2-7, with D unresolved. This CDR3 contains 12 residues. Germline V gives CDR1 MGHRA, CDR2 YSYEKL. Between the trimmed V and J ends, which lost 3 bases and 9 bases, there was a span of 12 bases. CDR3 region: CASSQTMSGQYF. CDR3 bases: TGCGCCAGCAGCCAGACCATGTCTGGGCAGTACTTC.

This chain uses TRBV10-1 with TRBJ2-5; TRBD1 or TRBD2 may be the D gene (5 bases each). The CDR3 is 15 amino acids. V shed 0 bases and J shed 3 bases, with 11 bases lying between them. The V gene's germline CDR1 is WNHNN and CDR2 SYGVQD (reference sequence). As DNA, the CDR3 is TGCGCCAGCAGTGAGTCCGGGACGGCGGAAGAGACCCAGTACTTC. Residues: CASSESGTAEETQYF.

This clonotype came up a few times. V is TRBV10-3 and J is TRBJ2-3, with 8 bases matching TRBD2. The germline V gene has CDR1 ENHRY and CDR2 SYGVKD. The CDR3 totals 16 residues. Trimming removed 4 bases from V and 2 bases from J; junction bases left unmatched: 8. The chain's CDR3 is CAISARAGGDTDTQYF. CDR3 sequence (DNA): TGTGCCATCAGTGCCCGTGCGGGAGGCGACACAGATACGCAGTATTTT.

A few counts support this clonotype. This may stem from a read error, because a much larger clone lies one nucleotide away. The chain employs TRBV20-1 and TRBJ2-7, with D maybe TRBD2 (5 bases). Deletions cut 6 bases from V and 7 bases from J, with 16 bases between. Germline assignment: CDR1 DFQATT and CDR2 SNEGSKA (reference sequence). The CDR3 contains 12 residues. The chain's CDR3 is CSAIPGRGEQYF. CDR3 bases: TGCAGTGCAATACCCGGTCGGGGAGAGCAGTACTTC.

V usage is TRBV27 and J usage is TRBJ2-7; D not certain. This CDR3 spans 13 amino acids. V shed 5 bases and J shed 2 bases, with 10 bases lying between them. Germline V gene data show CDR1 as MNHEY and CDR2 as SMNVEV (reference sequence). CDR3 nucleotides: TGTGCCAGCAGTACCACAGAGGCCTACGAGCAGTACTTC. Its translation is CASSTTEAYEQYF.

The genes are TRBV11-2 and TRBJ1-2; 9 positions match TRBD1. V shed 4 bases and J 2 bases; nucleotides not matched to a gene: 5. The CDR3 length is 15 residues. The germline gives CDR1 SGHAT, CDR2 FQNNGV. DNA for the CDR3: TGTGCCAGCAGCTCCACAGGGGGCCCAAACTATGGCTACACCTTC. Protein product: CASSSTGGPNYGYTF.

Details on this clonotype: Mismatch with germline at one junction end may stem from a read error. The rearrangement links TRBV4-2 to TRBJ2-3, with unresolved D. The CDR3 is 13 residues long. The germline V gene has CDR1 LGHNA and CDR2 YNFKEQ. CDR3 DNA: TGTGCCAGCAGCAAAGACATGGGAGATACGCAGTATTTT. Translating it yields CASSKDMGDTQYF.